A single sample is the source of the 5 T cell receptor beta chains below, sequenced in a study of cytomegalovirus exposure and HLA in healthy donors (TCRdb year 2017). The method behind the library was the immunoSEQ multiplex PCR assay. The table was pulled from immuneACCESS by TCRdb, which kept in-frame rearrangements only. Such tables lose some clones; where checked, under half of the loss comes from unresolved V genes, and the rest has no known cause. This sample has around 120,000 clones in its table, and 70% to 90% of those were observed once. The leading ten clones occupy 1.5% to 2% of the sample. The sample comprised PBMCs. Receptors were obtained from a woman aged 18-29 years in good health and CMV-seronegative.

This clone was recorded once. The genes are TRBV7-2 and TRBJ2-5; TRBD2 agrees at 9 bases. V shed 1 base and J 2 bases; nucleotides not matched to a gene: 11. Germline V gives CDR1 SGHTA, CDR2 FQGNSA. CDR3 length: 18 amino acids. The CDR3 coding sequence is TGTGCCAGCAGCTTAGGGCTAGCGGGGAAGTACTTTCAAGAGACCCAGTACTTC. It is translated as CASSLGLAGKYFQETQYF.

The chain is built from TRBV7-2 and TRBJ2-2, with 7 bases that match TRBD2. CDR1 SGHTA and CDR2 FQGNSA come from the germline V gene. Trimming at V came to 7 bases and at J to 8 bases, leaving 10 bases not matched to a gene. This CDR3 has 14 amino acids. CDR3 in amino acids: CASNAGARSGELFF. As DNA, the CDR3 is TGTGCCAGCAACGCGGGAGCCCGGTCTGGGGAGCTGTTTTTT.

The chain uses TRBV19 and TRBJ1-3, with 7 nucleotides matching TRBD1. The germline V gene has CDR1 LNHDA and CDR2 SQIVND (reference sequence). V lost 2 bases to trimming and J lost 0 bases; unmatched junction nucleotides: 10. The CDR3 spans 18 residues. The CDR3 here is CASSIPDRATSSGNTIYF. CDR3 sequence (DNA): TGTGCCAGTAGTATACCTGACAGGGCGACTAGCTCTGGAAACACCATATATTTT. Using reference TRBV19 and TRBJ1-3 for the parts outside the CDR3, the full variable domain is DGGITQSPKYLFRKEGQNVTLSCEQNLNHDAMYWYRQDPGQGLRLIYYSQIVNDFQKGDIAEGYSVSREKKESFPLTVTSAQKNPTAFYLCASSIPDRATSSGNTIYFGEGSWLTVV.

J is TRBJ1-1 and V is TRBV30; 10 bases fit TRBD1. In germline, CDR1 is GTSNPN, CDR2 SVGIG (reference sequence). The CDR3 has 15 amino acids. V gave up 0 bases and J gave up 5 bases; unmatched junction bases: 6. This CDR3 is CAWSVDRGWGTEAFF. CDR3 in DNA: TGTGCCTGGAGTGTGGACAGGGGGTGGGGAACTGAAGCTTTCTTT.

J is TRBJ2-7 and V is TRBV4-3, with TRBD1 matching 8 bases. This CDR3 spans 15 amino acids. From germline, CDR1 is LGHNA and CDR2 YSLEER. The V gene end was trimmed by 1 base and the J gene end by 0 bases; junction bases not matched to a gene: 2. The CDR3 is CASSQGTGNSYEQYF. CDR3 in DNA: TGCGCCAGCAGCCAAGGGACAGGGAACTCCTACGAGCAGTACTTC.